The next 9 T cell receptor beta chains were all read from a single sample in a study of somatic mutations in cytotoxic T cells in rheumatoid arthritis. Sequencing was performed with immunoSEQ multiplex PCR; in TCRdb, only in-frame clones are kept and a portion is missing. The sample lists roughly 13,000 clones; approximately 74% were seen once. The sequencing input was CD8+ T cells sorted from blood. Every receptor here comes from an adult with rheumatoid arthritis.

The gene calls are TRBV28 and TRBJ2-7; tentative D call: TRBD1 (6 bases). Germline-derived CDR1 and CDR2 are MDHEN and SYDVKM. Trimming removed 8 bases from V and 2 bases from J, with 13 bases in between. The CDR3 contains 13 residues. CDR3 sequence (DNA): TGTGCCAGCCGTGAACAGGGCCCCTACGAGCAGTACTTC. This codes for CASREQGPYEQYF.

This clone was observed a few times. The V and J genes are TRBV25-1 and TRBJ2-2; D might be TRBD2 (5 bases). Germline CDR1 is MGHDK and CDR2 is SYGVNS. This CDR3 has 14 amino acids. Trimming cost V 5 bases and J 4 bases, with 11 bases left between them. This chain's CDR3 is CASSPGSSTGELFF. In DNA, the CDR3 is TGTGCCAGCAGTCCGGGGTCCAGCACCGGGGAGCTGTTTTTT.

V and J are TRBV10-3 and TRBJ2-5; 16 bases agree with TRBD2. This CDR3 spans 17 amino acids. Germline V CDR1 and CDR2: ENHRY, SYGVKD. V was pared by 10 bases and J by 0 bases, with 8 bases of the junction left unmatched. CDR3 nucleotide sequence: TGTGCCACCTATGGGACTAGCGGGGGGGAGTACCAAGAGACCCAGTACTTC. The encoded protein is CATYGTSGGEYQETQYF.

This rearrangement joins TRBV7-9 to TRBJ2-1, with 9 bases identical to TRBD2. The CDR3 runs to 13 residues. CDR1 SEHNR and CDR2 FQNEAQ come from the germline V gene (reference sequence). Trimming removed 7 bases from V and 4 bases from J; junction bases left unmatched: 2. CDR3 protein: CASIAGAYNEQFF. The CDR3, as DNA: TGTGCCAGCATAGCGGGGGCGTACAATGAGCAGTTCTTC.

This chain joins TRBV5-6 and TRBJ2-5, with 9 bases that match TRBD2. Trimming cost V 1 base and J 1 base; bases outside gene matches: 2. The CDR3 is made up of 15 amino acids. Germline lookup yields CDR1 SGHDT and CDR2 YYEEEE. CDR3 coding DNA: TGTGCCAGCAGCTTGAGCGGGGGGCTCCAAGAGACCCAGTACTTC. This translates into CASSLSGGLQETQYF.

The V call is TRBV4-1, the J call TRBJ2-5, with D possibly TRBD2 on 6 matching bases. Germline CDR1 is MGHRA and CDR2 is YSYEKL. Trimming took 4 bases from V and 0 from J, leaving 12 bases between them. This CDR3 is 15 amino acids long. CDR3 nucleotides: TGCGCCAGCAGCCGGGACTCGTACAACCAAGAGACCCAGTACTTC. Translated, it gives CASSRDSYNQETQYF.

This clone is a singleton in its sample. V is TRBV9 and J is TRBJ2-1; perhaps TRBD1 as D (6 bases). The length of the CDR3 is 15 residues. Germline V gene sequence: CDR1 SGDLS, CDR2 YYNGEE. Between the trimmed V and J ends, which lost 4 bases and 2 bases, there was a span of 13 bases. The DNA for the CDR3 is TGTGCCAGCAGCCTACGAGGGGGTCCCTACAATGAGCAGTTCTTC. Amino acid sequence: CASSLRGGPYNEQFF. The whole variable domain, filled in from reference TRBV9 and TRBJ2-1, reads DSGVTQTPKHLITATGQRVTLRCSPRSGDLSVYWYQQSLDQGLQFLIQYYNGEERAKGNILERFSAQQFPDLHSELNLSSLELGDSALYFCASSLRGGPYNEQFFGPGTRLTVL.

Regarding this clone: One end of the junction does not line up with germline, which may come from a read error. This CDR3 reads CAGSLGPGVEQYF. The CDR3 DNA sequence: TGCGCCGGCAGCCTCGGCCCGGGGGTCGAGCAGTACTTC. The chain has TRBV10-2 and TRBJ2-7, with a weak D call TRBD2 (6 bases). The CDR3 is 13 residues long. Germline values: CDR1 WSHSY, CDR2 SAAADI.

The rearrangement joins TRBV4-1 to TRBJ2-1; TRBD1 matches 9 bases. Per the germline V gene, CDR1 is MGHRA and CDR2 is YSYEKL. CDR3 length: 16 amino acids. V was pared by 3 bases and J by 6 bases, with 9 bases of the junction left unmatched. In DNA, the CDR3 is TGCGCCAGCAGCCAGCCCTCCGGGACAGGGAGCAATGAGCAGTTCTTC. Amino acids: CASSQPSGTGSNEQFF.